These 30 T cell receptor beta chains were sequenced from one sample in a study of CD8 T cells in ankylosing spondylitis. General study points: Made up of several highly homologous variants, a TCR beta motif appeared characteristic of ankylosing spondylitis blood.

Each CDR3 protein is one row after TCRdb ran MiXCR on the 5' RACE reads. Of some 240,000 distinct CDR3 sequences listed, more than 5.5% are singletons. The antigens these receptors bind are not known. The source material was blood, either unsorted or a sorted T cell fraction (not recorded which). Receptors were obtained from a male donor with ankylosing spondylitis.

This clonotype was seen at least ten times. The V gene is TRBV7-8, the J gene TRBJ2-7; TRBD1 matches 9 bases. CDR1 and CDR2 from the germline V gene are SGHVS and FQNEAQ. The V segment lost 5 bases and the J segment 4 bases; nucleotides outside the gene matches: 12. This CDR3 has 16 amino acids. DNA for the CDR3: TGTGCCAGCAGCGGAACCTTGGGACAGGGAAGATACGAGCAGTACTTC. As protein: CASSGTLGQGRYEQYF.

This clonotype was observed many times. The J gene is TRBJ1-1, the V gene TRBV20-1, with 7 bases fitting TRBD1. V trimming: 3 bases; J trimming: 7 bases; junction bases outside the gene matches: 11. The CDR3 covers 14 residues. Germline CDR1 DFQATT, CDR2 SNEGSKA (reference sequence). DNA for the CDR3: TGCAGTGCTAGCCCACCGACAGGGCTAGGTGAAGCTTTCTTT. As protein: CSASPPTGLGEAFF.

This clonotype showed up many times. The rearrangement links TRBV5-6 to TRBJ1-3; D is undetermined. CDR1 SGHDT and CDR2 YYEEEE come from the germline V gene. Trimming cost V 5 bases and J 0 bases, with 12 bases left between them. The CDR3 length is 15 residues. CDR3 amino acids: CASSFTSYSGNTIYF. CDR3 coding DNA: TGTGCCAGCAGTTTCACATCGTACTCTGGAAACACCATATATTTT. The variable domain in full, with the rest retrieved from reference TRBV5-6 and TRBJ1-3, is DAGVTQSPTHLIKTRGQQVTLRCSPKSGHDTVSWYQQALGQGPQFIFQYYEEEERQRGNFPDRFSGHQFPNYSSELNVNALLLGDSALYLCASSFTSYSGNTIYFGEGSWLTVV.

This clonotype was found many times. The rearrangement joins TRBV11-2 to TRBJ1-1, with D unresolved. Germline CDR1 is SGHAT and CDR2 is FQNNGV. Trimming shortened V by 4 bases and J by 8 bases, and 11 bases separated the two germline ends. The CDR3 is made up of 12 amino acids. The CDR3 sequence is CASSSPRAEAFF. CDR3 DNA sequence: TGTGCCAGCAGCTCCCCTCGGGCCGAAGCTTTCTTT.

The chain recombines TRBV7-6 with TRBJ2-3; D remains ambiguous. Germline V gene data show CDR1 as SGHVS and CDR2 as FNYEAQ. Trimming took 1 base from V and 0 from J, leaving 23 bases between them. CDR3 size: 20 residues. CDR3 DNA sequence: TGTGCCAGCAGCTTAGTTAGGCCGGAACAGATCGAGTATAGCACAGATACGCAGTATTTT. It yields the protein CASSLVRPEQIEYSTDTQYF.

This clonotype was counted many times. The junction departs from the called germline gene at one end, perhaps through a read error. The CDR3 loop reads CASSLAGGHNEQFF. CDR3 in DNA: TGTGCTAGCAGCTTAGCGGGGGGCCACAATGAGCAGTTCTTC. The chain recombines TRBV7-7 with TRBJ2-1; 10 bases line up with TRBD2. The CDR3 is 14 amino acids. From germline, CDR1 is SSHAT and CDR2 FNYEAQ (reference sequence).

This clonotype occurred many times. The chain couples TRBV6-2 or TRBV6-3 to TRBJ1-1, with D uncertain. V dropped 4 bases and J dropped 2 bases, with 8 bases sitting between them. Germline V gene sequence: CDR1 MNHEY, CDR2 SVGEGT. This CDR3 contains 13 residues. CDR3 DNA sequence: TGTGCCAGCAGTTCTCAGGAAAACACTGAAGCTTTCTTT. This sequence encodes CASSSQENTEAFF.

This clonotype came up many times. V gene TRBV7-9 combines with J gene TRBJ1-3; TRBD1 matches at 8 bases. The germline CDR1 and CDR2 sequences are SEHNR and FQNEAQ (reference sequence). Trimming removed 9 bases from V and 1 base from J; junction bases left unmatched: 11. CDR3 length: 16 residues. CDR3 nucleotides: TGTGCCAGTACTTCCTACCAGGGGGCGTCTGGAAACACCATATATTTT. It translates to CASTSYQGASGNTIYF.

This clonotype was seen a few times. Germline is not matched at one junction end, which may reflect a read error. This chain connects TRBV11-2 to TRBJ2-4; D is possibly TRBD1 (6 bases). This CDR3 is 11 amino acids long. Germline-derived CDR1 and CDR2 are SGHAT and FQNNGV. CDR3 DNA sequence: TGTGCCAGCAGCTACGGACAGTTTCCGGACTTC. It translates to CASSYGQFPDF.

This clonotype has ten or more counts. The J gene is TRBJ2-1, the V gene TRBV11-2; D is possibly TRBD2 (6 bases). Trimming removed 0 bases at V and 14 bases at J, with 11 bases between. CDR1 SGHAT and CDR2 FQNNGV come from the germline V gene. The CDR3 has 12 residues. The CDR3 bases are TGTGCCAGCAGCTTAGATCGGTCTAGCGAGTTCTTC. Translated, it gives CASSLDRSSEFF.

This clonotype has at least ten counts. V is TRBV9 and J is TRBJ1-6; 11 nucleotides line up with TRBD1. The ends lost 3 bases at V and 6 bases at J; junction bases unmatched: 5. Germline CDR1 SGDLS, CDR2 YYNGEE. CDR3 length: 16 amino acids. The CDR3 region has the DNA TGTGCCAGCAGCGGATGGGACAGGGGGTCTAATTCACCCCTCCACTTT. Its translation is CASSGWDRGSNSPLHF.

The chain combines TRBV4-3 with TRBJ1-1; no firm D call. The CDR3 consists of 14 residues. Trimming stripped 0 bases from V and 3 bases from J, with 8 bases between. Per the germline V gene, CDR1 is LGHNA and CDR2 is YSLEER. CDR3 residues: CASSQESGYTEAFF. The CDR3 nucleotides are TGCGCCAGCAGCCAAGAGAGCGGGTACACTGAAGCTTTCTTT.

CDR3 bases: TGCGCCAGCAGCCAAGGGGTGGCTAACACCATATATTTT. This sequence encodes CASSQGVANTIYF. The chain is built from TRBV4-3 and TRBJ1-3; no clear D. The CDR3 is made up of 13 amino acids. Per the germline V gene, CDR1 is LGHNA and CDR2 is YSLEER. The V gene lost 1 base and the J gene lost 7 bases, with 8 bases spanning the gap.

The V gene is TRBV5-5, the J gene TRBJ2-7; the D gene is possibly TRBD2 (5 bases). Trimming took off 4 bases at V and 3 bases at J, with 14 bases between the two ends. This CDR3 contains 14 residues. Looked up from germline, CDR1 is SGHKS and CDR2 is YYEKEE (reference sequence). The CDR3 nucleotides are TGTGCCAGCAGCCTGGCGGACTTCTTCTACGAGCAGTACTTC. Its protein product is CASSLADFFYEQYF.

This clonotype has a count of ten or more. V and J are TRBV20-1 and TRBJ2-1, with no clear D. V gave up 0 bases and J gave up 9 bases, with 6 bases separating them. The CDR3 loop spans 11 amino acids. Germline V CDR1 and CDR2: DFQATT, SNEGSKA (reference sequence). The CDR3 DNA is TGCAGTGCTAGAGATCGGGTTGAGCAGTTCTTC. This sequence encodes CSARDRVEQFF.

This clonotype has a count of ten or more. V and J are TRBV6-5 and TRBJ1-5; a possible D gene is TRBD1 (5 bases). The V and J ends lost 3 bases and 6 bases respectively, with 12 bases between them. The CDR3 is 14 amino acids. Per germline, CDR1 MNHEY and CDR2 SVGAGI. The CDR3 DNA follows: TGTGCCAGCAGTTATGGGGGTGTAGGTCAGCCCCAGCATTTT. It codes for CASSYGGVGQPQHF.

This clonotype was seen many times. This sequence joins TRBV7-2 and TRBJ1-4; D is ambiguous. Germline V gene data show CDR1 as SGHTA and CDR2 as FQGNSA. This CDR3 is 13 amino acids long. Trimming took 6 bases from V and 0 from J, leaving 5 bases between them. The CDR3 region is CASSPATNEKLFF. The CDR3 DNA sequence: TGTGCCAGCAGTCCTGCAACTAATGAAAAACTGTTTTTT. Filled out from reference TRBV7-2 and TRBJ1-4, the complete variable domain reads GAGVSQSPSNKVTEKGKDVELRCDPISGHTALYWYRQSLGQGLEFLIYFQGNSAPDKSGLPSDRFSAERTGGSVSTLTIQRTQQEDSAVYLCASSPATNEKLFFGSGTQLSVL.

The chain has TRBV7-9 and TRBJ1-2; perhaps TRBD1 as D (5 bases). The CDR3 is made up of 16 amino acids. The V gene's germline CDR1 is SEHNR and CDR2 FQNEAQ (reference sequence). Trimming pared 2 bases from V and 6 bases from J, leaving 19 bases between. The DNA of the CDR3 is TGTGCCAGCAGCTTACTGTTGGCGGGGCTCAGCGATGGCTACACCTTC. Its translation: CASSLLLAGLSDGYTF.

Many counts were recorded for this clonotype. The genes are TRBV6-2 or TRBV6-3 and TRBJ2-7; no definite D call. Germline lookup yields CDR1 MNHEY and CDR2 SVGEGT. This CDR3 region has 14 residues. The ends were cut back, 5 bases at V and 2 bases at J, with 13 bases in the middle. This chain's CDR3 is CASSRITEAYEQYF. CDR3 DNA: TGTGCCAGCAGTCGGATTACTGAAGCCTACGAGCAGTACTTC.

This clonotype was recorded at least ten times. The chain employs TRBV6-2 or TRBV6-3 and TRBJ1-1, with no clear D. Germline V gene sequence: CDR1 MNHEY, CDR2 SVGEGT. This CDR3 spans 14 amino acids. The ends were cut back, 6 bases at V and 4 bases at J, with 15 bases in the middle. CDR3: CASSDRASPTEAFF. The CDR3 bases are TGTGCCAGCAGCGACCGGGCATCTCCCACTGAAGCTTTCTTT.

This clonotype occurred many times. This chain joins TRBV24-1 and TRBJ2-7; D remains ambiguous. In germline, CDR1 is KGHDR, CDR2 SFDVKD. The CDR3 spans 12 residues. Trimming left V 1 base short and J 7 bases short, with 7 bases between. The CDR3 nucleotides are TGTGCCACCAGTGATTTATCACAGGAGCAGTACTTC. This sequence encodes CATSDLSQEQYF.

The chain carries TRBV7-8 and TRBJ1-5; D not resolved. CDR3 length: 15 residues. V was shortened by 0 bases and J by 0 bases, with 6 bases between the two germline ends. Germline CDR1 reads SGHVS; CDR2 reads FQNEAQ. CDR3 sequence: CASSLAGYSNQPQHF. DNA of the CDR3: TGTGCCAGCAGCTTAGCCGGCTATAGCAATCAGCCCCAGCATTTT.

There are many counts of this clonotype. The V call is TRBV6-2 or TRBV6-3, the J call TRBJ2-1, with no clear D. CDR1 and CDR2 from the germline V gene are MNHEY and SVGEGT. The CDR3 is made up of 15 amino acids. Trimming took off 6 bases at V and 0 bases at J, with 12 bases between the two ends. CDR3 DNA: TGTGCCAGCAGGCCCCCGACCGTCTCCTACAATGAGCAGTTCTTC. Its protein is CASRPPTVSYNEQFF.

This clonotype was picked up many times. The CDR3 reads CASSRGAGQETQYF. The CDR3 DNA reads TGTGCCAGCAGCCGAGGGGCCGGGCAAGAGACCCAGTACTTC. The chain employs TRBV7-9 and TRBJ2-5, with D perhaps being TRBD1 or TRBD2 (5 bases each). The CDR3 runs to 14 residues. CDR1 SEHNR and CDR2 FQNEAQ come from the germline V gene (reference sequence). V was clipped by 5 bases and J by 2 bases, with 12 bases between them.

This clonotype was detected ten times or more. V is TRBV6-1 and J is TRBJ1-1, with 7 bases that match TRBD1. V trimming: 1 base; J trimming: 8 bases; junction bases outside the gene matches: 4. The CDR3 consists of 13 residues. Germline CDR1 MNHNS, CDR2 SASEGT. The CDR3 coding sequence is TGTGCCAGCAGTGAAGGGGGGACAGCGGAAGCTTTCTTT. Residues: CASSEGGTAEAFF.

The chain carries TRBV12-5 and TRBJ2-1; 7 bases align to TRBD1. The V gene's germline CDR1 is LGHNT and CDR2 FRNRAP. Trimming at V came to 1 base and at J to 8 bases, leaving 5 bases not matched to a gene. The CDR3 has 14 amino acids. The CDR3 reads CASGLANRGDEQFF. The CDR3 nucleotides are TGTGCTAGTGGTTTGGCAAACAGGGGCGATGAGCAGTTCTTC.

In its sample, this clonotype was seen a few times. V usage is TRBV6-1 and J usage is TRBJ2-2, with a tentative D call TRBD1 (8 bases). Trimming removed 7 bases at V and 4 bases at J, with 16 bases between. The CDR3 is 15 amino acids. The germline V gene encodes CDR1 MNHNS and CDR2 SASEGT. CDR3 in DNA: TGTGCCAGCACCATGACAGGGGAGGGCACCGGGGAGCTGTTTTTT. Its translation: CASTMTGEGTGELFF.

The chain links TRBV5-1 to TRBJ2-7, with 14 bases lining up with TRBD2. The CDR3 extends over 16 amino acids. The V gene's germline CDR1 is SGHRS and CDR2 YFSETQ. Trimming at V came to 3 bases and at J to 6 bases, leaving 8 bases not matched to a gene. In DNA form, the CDR3 reads TGCGCCAGCAGCTCCGGGACTAGCGGGAGTTCAGGCGAGCAGTACTTC. Its translation: CASSSGTSGSSGEQYF. The full variable domain, rest sourced from reference TRBV5-1 and TRBJ2-7, is KAGVTQTPRYLIKTRGQQVTLSCSPISGHRSVSWYQQTPGQGLQFLFEYFSETQRNKGNFPGRFSGRQFSNSRSEMNVSTLELGDSALYLCASSSGTSGSSGEQYFGPGTRLTVT.

In this sample, this clonotype turned up many times. The DNA for the CDR3 is TGCAGTGCTATGCCCCGACAGGGAGTCATTCACGAGCAGTACTTC. This gives the protein CSAMPRQGVIHEQYF. J is TRBJ2-7 and V is TRBV20-1; 7 bases line up with TRBD1. This CDR3 has 15 amino acids. Germline V CDR1 and CDR2: DFQATT, SNEGSKA (reference sequence). The ends lost 4 bases at V and 5 bases at J; junction bases unmatched: 14.

This clonotype showed up many times. This sequence joins TRBV12-3 or TRBV12-4 and TRBJ1-2; TRBD1 is a possible D gene (5 bases). V lost 4 bases and J 2 bases, leaving 14 bases between the germline ends. This CDR3 region has 15 residues. The CDR3 reads CASSSTGVWNYGYTF. The CDR3 DNA reads as TGTGCCAGCAGTTCGACGGGGGTTTGGAACTATGGCTACACCTTC.